This T cell receptor beta chain derives from a study of breast tumors, draining lymph nodes, adjacent tissues. One entry per CDR3 protein results from TCRdb running MiXCR on the multiplex PCR reads. The table lists 130,000 or so distinct CDR3 sequences, about 22% of them singletons, with approximately 2.7% in the top ten. The lymph nodes were axillary draining lymph nodes from breast cancer patients. The CDR3 loop spans 14 amino acids. Germline V gives CDR1 WNHNN, CDR2 SYGVQD (reference sequence). V lost 3 bases to trimming and J lost 7 bases; unmatched junction nucleotides: 7. Many counts were recorded for this clonotype.

The J gene is TRBJ2-5, the V gene TRBV10-1, with 8 positions matching TRBD2. The clonotype originates from a female donor with breast cancer. Some clones in this sample may be carry-over from other donors' samples. The specimen was axillary lymph node tissue. DNA for the CDR3: TGCGCCAGCAGTGAATCGAGCGGGAGAAGGACCCAGTACTTC. This gives the protein CASSESSGRRTQYF.